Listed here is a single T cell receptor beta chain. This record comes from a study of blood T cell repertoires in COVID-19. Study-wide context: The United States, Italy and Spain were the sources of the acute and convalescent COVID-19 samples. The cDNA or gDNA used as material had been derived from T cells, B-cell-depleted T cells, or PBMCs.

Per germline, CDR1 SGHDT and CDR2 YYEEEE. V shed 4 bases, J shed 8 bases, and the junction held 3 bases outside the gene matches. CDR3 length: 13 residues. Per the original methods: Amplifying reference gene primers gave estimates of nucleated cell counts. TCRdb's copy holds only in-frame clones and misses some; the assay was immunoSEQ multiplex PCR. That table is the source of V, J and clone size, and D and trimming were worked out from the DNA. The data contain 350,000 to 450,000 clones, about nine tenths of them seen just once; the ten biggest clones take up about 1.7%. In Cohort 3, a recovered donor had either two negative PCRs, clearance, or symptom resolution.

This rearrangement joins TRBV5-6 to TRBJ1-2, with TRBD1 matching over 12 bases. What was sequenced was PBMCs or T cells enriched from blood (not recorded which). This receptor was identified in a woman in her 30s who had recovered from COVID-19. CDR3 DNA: TGTGCCAGCAGCAAGGGACAGGGGGCGGGCTACACCTTC. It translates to CASSKGQGAGYTF.